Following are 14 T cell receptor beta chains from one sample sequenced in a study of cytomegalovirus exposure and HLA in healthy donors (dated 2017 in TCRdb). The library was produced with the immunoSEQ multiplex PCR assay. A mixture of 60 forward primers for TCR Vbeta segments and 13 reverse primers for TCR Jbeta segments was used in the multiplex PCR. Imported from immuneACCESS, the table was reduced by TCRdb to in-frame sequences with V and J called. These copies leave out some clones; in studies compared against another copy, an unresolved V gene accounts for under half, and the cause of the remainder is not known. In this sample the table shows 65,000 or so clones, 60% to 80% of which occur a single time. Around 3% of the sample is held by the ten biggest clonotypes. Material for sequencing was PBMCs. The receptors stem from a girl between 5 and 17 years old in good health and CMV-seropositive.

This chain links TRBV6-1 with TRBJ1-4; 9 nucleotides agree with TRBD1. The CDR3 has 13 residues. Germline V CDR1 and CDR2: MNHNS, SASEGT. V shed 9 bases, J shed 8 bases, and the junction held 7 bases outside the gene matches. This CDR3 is CASKGTGREKLFF. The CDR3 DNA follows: TGTGCCAGTAAGGGGACAGGGCGGGAAAAACTGTTTTTT.

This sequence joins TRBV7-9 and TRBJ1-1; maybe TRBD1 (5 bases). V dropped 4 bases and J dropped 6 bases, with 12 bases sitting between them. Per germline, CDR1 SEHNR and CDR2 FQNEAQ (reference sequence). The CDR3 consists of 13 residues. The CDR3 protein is CASSSAGGSEAFF. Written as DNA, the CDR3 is TGTGCCAGCAGCTCCGCCGGGGGATCTGAAGCTTTCTTT.

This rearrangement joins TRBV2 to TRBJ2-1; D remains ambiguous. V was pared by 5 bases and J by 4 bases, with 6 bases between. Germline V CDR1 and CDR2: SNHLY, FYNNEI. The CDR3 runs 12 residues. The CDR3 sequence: CASSPTYNEQFF. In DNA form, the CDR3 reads TGTGCCAGCAGTCCTACGTACAATGAGCAGTTCTTC.

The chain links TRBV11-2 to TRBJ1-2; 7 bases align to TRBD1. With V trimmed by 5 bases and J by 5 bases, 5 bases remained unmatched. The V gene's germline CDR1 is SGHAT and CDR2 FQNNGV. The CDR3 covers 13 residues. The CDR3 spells CASSPGQLYGYTF. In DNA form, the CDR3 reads TGTGCCAGCAGCCCGGGACAGCTTTATGGCTACACCTTC.

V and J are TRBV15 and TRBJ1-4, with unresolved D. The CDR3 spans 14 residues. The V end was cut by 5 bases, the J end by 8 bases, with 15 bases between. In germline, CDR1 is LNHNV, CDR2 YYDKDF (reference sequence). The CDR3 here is CATSPMGTSEKLFF. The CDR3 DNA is TGTGCCACCAGCCCTATGGGCACCTCCGAAAAACTGTTTTTT.

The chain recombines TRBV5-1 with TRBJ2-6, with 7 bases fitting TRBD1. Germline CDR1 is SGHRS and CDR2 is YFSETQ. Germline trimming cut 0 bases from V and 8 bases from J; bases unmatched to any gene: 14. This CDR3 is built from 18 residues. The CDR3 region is CASSLELLHWTGSNVLTF. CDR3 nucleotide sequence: TGCGCCAGCAGCTTGGAACTTCTCCACTGGACAGGATCCAACGTCCTGACTTTC.

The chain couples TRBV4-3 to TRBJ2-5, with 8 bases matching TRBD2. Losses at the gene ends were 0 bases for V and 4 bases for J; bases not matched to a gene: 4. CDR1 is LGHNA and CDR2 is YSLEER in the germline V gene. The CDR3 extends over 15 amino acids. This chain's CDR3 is CASSQDRSGRETQYF. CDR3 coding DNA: TGCGCCAGCAGCCAAGATCGGAGCGGGAGAGAGACCCAGTACTTC.

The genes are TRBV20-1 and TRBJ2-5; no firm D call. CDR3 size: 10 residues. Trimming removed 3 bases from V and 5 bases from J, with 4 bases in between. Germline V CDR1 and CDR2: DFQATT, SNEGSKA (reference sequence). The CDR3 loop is CSARAETQYF. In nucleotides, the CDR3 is TGCAGTGCTAGGGCCGAGACCCAGTACTTC.

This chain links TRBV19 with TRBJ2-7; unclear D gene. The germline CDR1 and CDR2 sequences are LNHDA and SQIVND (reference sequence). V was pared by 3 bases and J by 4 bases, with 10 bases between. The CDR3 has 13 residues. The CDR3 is CASSIYLLYEQYF. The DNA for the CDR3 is TGTGCCAGTAGTATTTATCTACTATACGAGCAGTACTTC. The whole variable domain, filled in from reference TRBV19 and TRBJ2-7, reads DGGITQSPKYLFRKEGQNVTLSCEQNLNHDAMYWYRQDPGQGLRLIYYSQIVNDFQKGDIAEGYSVSREKKESFPLTVTSAQKNPTAFYLCASSIYLLYEQYFGPGTRLTVT.

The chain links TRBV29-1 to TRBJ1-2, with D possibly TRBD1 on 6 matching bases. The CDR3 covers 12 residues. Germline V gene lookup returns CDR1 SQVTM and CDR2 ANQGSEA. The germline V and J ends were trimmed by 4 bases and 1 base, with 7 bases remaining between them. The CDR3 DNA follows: TGCAGCGTTGTACAGGGTAACTATGGCTACACCTTC. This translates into CSVVQGNYGYTF.

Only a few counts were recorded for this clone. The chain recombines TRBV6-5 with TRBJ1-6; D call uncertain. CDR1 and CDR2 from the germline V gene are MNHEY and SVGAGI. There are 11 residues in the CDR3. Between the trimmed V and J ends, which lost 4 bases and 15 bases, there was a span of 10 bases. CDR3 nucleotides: TGTGCCAGCAGTTTGGGCCGGGGCCTCCACTTT. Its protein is CASSLGRGLHF.

Written as DNA, the CDR3 is TGTGCCAGCAGCTACACTCGGTCGGGAAAAGGCTACACCTTC. Amino acids: CASSYTRSGKGYTF. The V gene is TRBV5-8, the J gene TRBJ1-2; D remains unclear. This CDR3 is built from 14 residues. Germline V gene data show CDR1 as SGHTS and CDR2 as YDEGEE. The V end lost 3 bases, the J end lost 8 bases, and 17 bases lay between the germline ends.

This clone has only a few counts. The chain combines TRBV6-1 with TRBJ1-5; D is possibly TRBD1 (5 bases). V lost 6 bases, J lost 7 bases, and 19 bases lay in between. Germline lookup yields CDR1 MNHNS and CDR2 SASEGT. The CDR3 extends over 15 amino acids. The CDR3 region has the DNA TGTGCCAGCAGCCGGGATCCGGGGGTTGGACAGCCCCAGCATTTT. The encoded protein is CASSRDPGVGQPQHF.

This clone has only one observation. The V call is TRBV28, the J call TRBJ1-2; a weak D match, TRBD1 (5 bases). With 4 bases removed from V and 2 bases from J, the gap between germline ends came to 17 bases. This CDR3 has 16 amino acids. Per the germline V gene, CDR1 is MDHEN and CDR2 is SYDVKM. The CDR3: CASSWGWGGLNYGYTF. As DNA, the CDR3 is TGTGCCAGCAGTTGGGGCTGGGGGGGTTTGAACTATGGCTACACCTTC.